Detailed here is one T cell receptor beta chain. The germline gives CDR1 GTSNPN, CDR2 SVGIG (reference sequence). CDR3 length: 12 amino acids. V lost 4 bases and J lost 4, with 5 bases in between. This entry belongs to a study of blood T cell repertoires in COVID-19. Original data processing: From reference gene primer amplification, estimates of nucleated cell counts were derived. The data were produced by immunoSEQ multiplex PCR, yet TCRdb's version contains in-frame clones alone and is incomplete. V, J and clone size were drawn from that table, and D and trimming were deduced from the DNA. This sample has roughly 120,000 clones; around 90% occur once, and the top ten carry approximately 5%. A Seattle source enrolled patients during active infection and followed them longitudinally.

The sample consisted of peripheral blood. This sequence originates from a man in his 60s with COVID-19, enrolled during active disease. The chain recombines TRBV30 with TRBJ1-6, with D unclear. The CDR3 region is CAWTGYNSPLHF. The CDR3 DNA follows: TGTGCCTGGACGGGATATAATTCACCCCTCCACTTT. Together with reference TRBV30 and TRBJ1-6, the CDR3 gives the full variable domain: SQTIHQWPATLVQPVGSPLSLECTVEGTSNPNLYWYRQAAGRGLQLLFYSVGIGQISSEVPQNLSASRPQDRQFILSSKKLLLSDSGFYLCAWTGYNSPLHFGNGTRLTVT.